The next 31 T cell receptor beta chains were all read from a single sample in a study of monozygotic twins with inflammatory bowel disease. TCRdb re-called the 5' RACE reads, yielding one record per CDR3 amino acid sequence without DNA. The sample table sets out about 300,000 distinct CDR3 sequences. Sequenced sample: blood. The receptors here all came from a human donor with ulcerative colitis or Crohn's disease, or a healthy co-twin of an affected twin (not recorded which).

The chain's CDR3 is CASSLFATRRETQYF. This chain uses TRBV27 with TRBJ2-5; the D gene TCRdb calls, TRBD1, cannot be checked with no DNA. The germline V gene has CDR1 MNHEY and CDR2 SMNVEV (reference sequence). The CDR3 is made up of 15 amino acids.

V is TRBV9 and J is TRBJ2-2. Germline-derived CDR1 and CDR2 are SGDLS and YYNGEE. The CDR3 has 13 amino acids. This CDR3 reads CASSATDTGELFF.

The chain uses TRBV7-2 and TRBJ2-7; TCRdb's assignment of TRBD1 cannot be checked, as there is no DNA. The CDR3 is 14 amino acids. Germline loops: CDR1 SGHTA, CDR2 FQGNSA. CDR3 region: CASSEQGRSYEQYF.

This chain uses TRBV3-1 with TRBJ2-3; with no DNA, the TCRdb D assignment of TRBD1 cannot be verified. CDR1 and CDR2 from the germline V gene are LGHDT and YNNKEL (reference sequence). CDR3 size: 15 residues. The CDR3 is CASSHRRGRTDTQYF.

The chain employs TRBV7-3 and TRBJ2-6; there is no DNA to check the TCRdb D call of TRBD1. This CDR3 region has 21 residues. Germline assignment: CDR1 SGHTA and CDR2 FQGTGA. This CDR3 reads CASSLTRDRRPTRSGANVLTF.

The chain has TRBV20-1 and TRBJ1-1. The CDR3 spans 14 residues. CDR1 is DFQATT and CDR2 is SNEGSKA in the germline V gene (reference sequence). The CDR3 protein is CSAVLGFLNTEAFF.

The CDR3 here is CASSPREDQPQHF. The chain carries TRBV7-9 and TRBJ1-5. CDR1 and CDR2 (germline): SEHNR, FQNEAQ (reference sequence). The CDR3 is 13 residues long.

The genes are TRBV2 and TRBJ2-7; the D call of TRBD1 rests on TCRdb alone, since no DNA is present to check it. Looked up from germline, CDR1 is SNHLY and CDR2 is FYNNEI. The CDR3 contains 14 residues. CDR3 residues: CASTPDSIIYEQYF.

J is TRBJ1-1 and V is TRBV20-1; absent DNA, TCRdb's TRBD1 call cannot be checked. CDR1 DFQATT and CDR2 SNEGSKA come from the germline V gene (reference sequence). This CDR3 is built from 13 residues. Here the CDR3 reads CIGSGTLNTEAFF.

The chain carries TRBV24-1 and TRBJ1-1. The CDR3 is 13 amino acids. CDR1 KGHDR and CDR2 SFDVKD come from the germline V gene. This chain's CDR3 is CATSAGRLSEAFF.

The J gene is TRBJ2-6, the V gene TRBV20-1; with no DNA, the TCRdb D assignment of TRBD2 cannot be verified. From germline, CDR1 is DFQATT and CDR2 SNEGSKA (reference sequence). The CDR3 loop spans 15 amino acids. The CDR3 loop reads CSARAGAPGANVLTF.

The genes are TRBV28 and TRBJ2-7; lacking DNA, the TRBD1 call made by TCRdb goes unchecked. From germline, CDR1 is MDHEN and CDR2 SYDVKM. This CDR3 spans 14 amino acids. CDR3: CASSSGHPTYEQYF.

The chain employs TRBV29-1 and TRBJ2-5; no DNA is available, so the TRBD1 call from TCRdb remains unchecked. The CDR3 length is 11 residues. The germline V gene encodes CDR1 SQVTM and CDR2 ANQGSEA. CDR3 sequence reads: CSVQGRETQYF. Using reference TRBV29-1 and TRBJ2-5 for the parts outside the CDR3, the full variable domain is SAVISQKPSRDICQRGTSLTIQCQVDSQVTMMFWYRQQPGQSLTLIATANQGSEATYESGFVIDKFPISRPNLTFSTLTVSNMSPEDSSIYLCSVQGRETQYFGPGTRLLVL.

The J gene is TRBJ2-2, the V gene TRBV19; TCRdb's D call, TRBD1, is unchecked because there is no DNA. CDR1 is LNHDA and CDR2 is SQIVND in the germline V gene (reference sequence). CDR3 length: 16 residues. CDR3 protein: CASSIRARGNTGELFF. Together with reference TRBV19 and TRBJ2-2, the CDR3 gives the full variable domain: DGGITQSPKYLFRKEGQNVTLSCEQNLNHDAMYWYRQDPGQGLRLIYYSQIVNDFQKGDIAEGYSVSREKKESFPLTVTSAQKNPTAFYLCASSIRARGNTGELFFGEGSRLTVL.

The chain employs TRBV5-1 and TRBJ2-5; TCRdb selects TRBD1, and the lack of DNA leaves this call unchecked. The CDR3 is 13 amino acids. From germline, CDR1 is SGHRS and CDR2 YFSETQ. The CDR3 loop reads CASNSGTEETQYF.

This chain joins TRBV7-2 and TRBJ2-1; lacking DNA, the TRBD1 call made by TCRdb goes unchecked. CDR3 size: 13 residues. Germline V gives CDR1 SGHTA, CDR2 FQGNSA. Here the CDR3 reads CASSLEKGREQFF.

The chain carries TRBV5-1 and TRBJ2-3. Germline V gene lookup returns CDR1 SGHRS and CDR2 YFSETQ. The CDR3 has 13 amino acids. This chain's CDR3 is CASSTPSTDTQYF.

This chain's CDR3 is CASSLYWGDEQIF. The rearrangement joins TRBV5-4 to TRBJ2-1; TCRdb proposes TRBD1, but this gene call is untestable without DNA. The CDR3 loop spans 13 amino acids. Germline assignment: CDR1 SGHNT and CDR2 YYREEE (reference sequence).

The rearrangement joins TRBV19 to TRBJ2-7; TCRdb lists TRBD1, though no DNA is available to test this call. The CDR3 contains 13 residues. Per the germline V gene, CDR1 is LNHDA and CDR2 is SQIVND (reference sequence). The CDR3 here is CASSGPETYEQYF.

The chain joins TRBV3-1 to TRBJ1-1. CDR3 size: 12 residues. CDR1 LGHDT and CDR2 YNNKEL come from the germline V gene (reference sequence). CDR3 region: CASSQVGLKAFF.

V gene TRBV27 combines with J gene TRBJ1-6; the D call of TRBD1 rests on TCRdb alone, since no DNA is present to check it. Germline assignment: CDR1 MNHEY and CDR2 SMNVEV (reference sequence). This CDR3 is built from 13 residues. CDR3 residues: CASRELPGAALHF.

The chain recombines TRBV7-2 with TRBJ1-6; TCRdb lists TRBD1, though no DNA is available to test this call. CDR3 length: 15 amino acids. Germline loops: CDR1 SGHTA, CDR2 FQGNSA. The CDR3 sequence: CASSLRVQGASPLHF.

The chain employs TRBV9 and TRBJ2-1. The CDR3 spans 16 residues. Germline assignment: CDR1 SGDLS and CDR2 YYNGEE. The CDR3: CASSVDLAGSYNEQFF.

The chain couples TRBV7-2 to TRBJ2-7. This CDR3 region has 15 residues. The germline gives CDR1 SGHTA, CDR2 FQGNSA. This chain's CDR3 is CASSFLGSTLYEQYF.

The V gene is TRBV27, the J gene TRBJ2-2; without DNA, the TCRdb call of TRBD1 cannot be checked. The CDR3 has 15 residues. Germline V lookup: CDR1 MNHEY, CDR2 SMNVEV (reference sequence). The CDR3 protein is CASTRDPANTGELFF.

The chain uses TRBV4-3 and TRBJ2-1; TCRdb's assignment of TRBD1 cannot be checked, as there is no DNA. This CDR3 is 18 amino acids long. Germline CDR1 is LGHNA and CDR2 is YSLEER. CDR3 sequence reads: CASSQDLAGVFSYNEQFF.

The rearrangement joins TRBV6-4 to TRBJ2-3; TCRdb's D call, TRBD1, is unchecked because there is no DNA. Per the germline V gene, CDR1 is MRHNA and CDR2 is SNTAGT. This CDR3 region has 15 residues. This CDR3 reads CASSDDRGGVDTQYF.

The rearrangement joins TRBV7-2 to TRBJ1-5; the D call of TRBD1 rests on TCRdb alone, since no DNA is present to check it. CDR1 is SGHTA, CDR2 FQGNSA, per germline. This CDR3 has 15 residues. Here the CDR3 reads CASSLNPGGSQPQHF. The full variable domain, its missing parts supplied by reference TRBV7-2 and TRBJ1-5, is GAGVSQSPSNKVTEKGKDVELRCDPISGHTALYWYRQSLGQGLEFLIYFQGNSAPDKSGLPSDRFSAERTGGSVSTLTIQRTQQEDSAVYLCASSLNPGGSQPQHFGDGTRLSIL.

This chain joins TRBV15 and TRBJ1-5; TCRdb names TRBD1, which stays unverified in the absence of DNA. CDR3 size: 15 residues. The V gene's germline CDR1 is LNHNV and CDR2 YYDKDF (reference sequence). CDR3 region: CATSKGTGGGEPQHF.

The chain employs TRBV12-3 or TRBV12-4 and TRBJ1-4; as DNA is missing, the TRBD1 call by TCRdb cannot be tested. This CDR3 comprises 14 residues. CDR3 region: CASSGTGGGEKLFF.

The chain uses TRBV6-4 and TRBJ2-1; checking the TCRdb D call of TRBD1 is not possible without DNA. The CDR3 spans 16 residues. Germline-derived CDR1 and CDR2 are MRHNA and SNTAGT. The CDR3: CASSPRRNNSYNEQFF.